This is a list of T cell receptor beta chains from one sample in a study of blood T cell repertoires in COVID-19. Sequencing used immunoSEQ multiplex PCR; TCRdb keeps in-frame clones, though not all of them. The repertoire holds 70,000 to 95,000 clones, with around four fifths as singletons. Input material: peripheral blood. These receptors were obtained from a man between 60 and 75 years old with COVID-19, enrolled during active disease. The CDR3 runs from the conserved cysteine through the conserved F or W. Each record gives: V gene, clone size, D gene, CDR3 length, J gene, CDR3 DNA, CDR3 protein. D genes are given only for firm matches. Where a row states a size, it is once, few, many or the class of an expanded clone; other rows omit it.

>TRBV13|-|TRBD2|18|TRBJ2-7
TGTGCCAGCAGCCCCGAGACTAGCGGGAGGGCCAGTTCCTACGAGCAGTACTTC
CASSPETSGRASSYEQYF
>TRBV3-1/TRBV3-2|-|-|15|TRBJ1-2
TGTGCCAGCAGCCAAGATTCGCTATTTGGCGGGGGCCGCACCTTC
CASSQDSLFGGGRTF
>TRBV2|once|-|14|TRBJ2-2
TGTGCCAGCACTCTCGGGAGCAACACCGGGGAGCTGTTTTTT
CASTLGSNTGELFF
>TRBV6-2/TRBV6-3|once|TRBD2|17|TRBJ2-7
TGTGCCAGCAGTTACTCTGGACTAGCGGGACTCTCCTACGAGCAGTACTTC
CASSYSGLAGLSYEQYF
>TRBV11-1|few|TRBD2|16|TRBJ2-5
TGTGCCAGCAGCTTAGTGACTAGCGGGAGTGAGGAGACCCAGTACTTC
CASSLVTSGSEETQYF
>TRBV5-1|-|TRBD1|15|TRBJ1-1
TGCGCCAGCAGCAGAGGACAGGGGAGGAACACTGAAGCTTTCTTT
CASSRGQGRNTEAFF
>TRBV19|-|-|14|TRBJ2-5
TGTGCCAGTAGTCCCGGGACACCAGCCGGGGCCCAGTACTTC
CASSPGTPAGAQYF
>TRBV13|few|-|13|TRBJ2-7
TGTGCCAGCAGCTTAGTCAGCTCCTACGAGCAGTACTTC
CASSLVSSYEQYF
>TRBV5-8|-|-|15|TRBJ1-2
TGTGCCAGCAGCTCGAATCCGAGGGGGTCCTATGGCTACACCTTC
CASSSNPRGSYGYTF
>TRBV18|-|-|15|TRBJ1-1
TGTGCCAGCTCACCTCGGGACACACCGGGCACTGAAGCTTTCTTT
CASSPRDTPGTEAFF
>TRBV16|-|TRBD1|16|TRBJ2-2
TGTGCCAGCAGCACGCAACAGGGGGCGAACACCGGGGAGCTGTTTTTT
CASSTQQGANTGELFF
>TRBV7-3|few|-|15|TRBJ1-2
TGTGCCAGCAGCTTAATAGTCACAGAAAACTATGGCTACACCTTC
CASSLIVTENYGYTF
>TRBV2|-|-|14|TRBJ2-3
TGTGCCAGCGGGGACTTCAGGGGCACAGATACGCAGTATTTT
CASGDFRGTDTQYF
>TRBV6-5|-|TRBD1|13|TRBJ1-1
TGTGCCAGCAGTCCCCAAGACAGGGTTGAAGCTTTCTTT
CASSPQDRVEAFF
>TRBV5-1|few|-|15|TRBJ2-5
TGCGCCAGCAGGATAAGGGCTAGCGATAAAGAGACCCAGTACTTC
CASRIRASDKETQYF
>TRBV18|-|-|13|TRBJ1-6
TGTGCCAGCTCACCGGGAGATAATTCACCCCTCCACTTT
CASSPGDNSPLHF
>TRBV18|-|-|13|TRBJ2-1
TGTGCCAGCTCACCAGACAGTAGCAATGAGCAGTTCTTC
CASSPDSSNEQFF
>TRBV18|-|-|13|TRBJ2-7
TGTGCCAGCTCACCACCCCCCGCCAGCGAGCAGTACTTC
CASSPPPASEQYF
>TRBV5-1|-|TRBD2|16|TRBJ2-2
TGCGCCAGCAGCTTGGTTGCTAGCGGATATCCCGGGGAGCTGTTTTTT
CASSLVASGYPGELFF
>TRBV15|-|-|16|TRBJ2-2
TGTGCCACCAGCAGAGAGAGGGCAGGGGTGACCGGGGAGCTGTTTTTT
CATSRERAGVTGELFF
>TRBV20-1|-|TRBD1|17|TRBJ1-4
TGCAGTGCTAGTATAGGGGGCGCACCCCACCCGAATGAAAAACTGTTTTTT
CSASIGGAPHPNEKLFF
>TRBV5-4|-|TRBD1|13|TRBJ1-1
TGTGCCAGCAGCCCGCGGACAGGGGTTGAAGCTTTCTTT
CASSPRTGVEAFF
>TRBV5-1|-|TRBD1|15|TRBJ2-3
TGCGCCAGCAGCGACACAGGGGTTAGCACAGATACGCAGTATTTT
CASSDTGVSTDTQYF
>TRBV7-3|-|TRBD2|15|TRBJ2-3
TGTGCCAGCAGCCAAGCGGGAGCTAGCACAGATACGCAGTATTTT
CASSQAGASTDTQYF
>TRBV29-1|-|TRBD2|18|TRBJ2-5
TGCAGCGTTGAAGACTCGCTCGCTCGGGGAGGGCGGGCGGAGACCCAGTACTTC
CSVEDSLARGGRAETQYF
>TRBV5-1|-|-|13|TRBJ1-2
TGCGCCAGCAGCTTGGGGCAGAACTATGGCTACACCTTC
CASSLGQNYGYTF
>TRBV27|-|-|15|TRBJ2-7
TGTGCCAGCATTTCTTCAGGGGTAGGCTCCTACGAGCAGTACTTC
CASISSGVGSYEQYF
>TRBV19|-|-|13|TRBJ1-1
TGTGCCAGTAGAACCTGGGACACGTCGGAAGCTTTCTTT
CASRTWDTSEAFF
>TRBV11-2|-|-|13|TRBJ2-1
TGTGCCAGCAGTTCTACTAGTTCCGGTGAGCAGTTCTTC
CASSSTSSGEQFF
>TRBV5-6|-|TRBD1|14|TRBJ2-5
TGTGCCAGCAGCTGGGGGACAGGGAAAGAGACCCAGTACTTC
CASSWGTGKETQYF
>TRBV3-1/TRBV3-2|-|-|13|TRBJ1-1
TGTGCCAGCAGCCAAGGTCAGAAGTCTGAAGCTTTCTTT
CASSQGQKSEAFF
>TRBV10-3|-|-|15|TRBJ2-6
TGTGCCATCAGTGATGGGGCCCTTGGGGCCAACGTCCTGACTTTC
CAISDGALGANVLTF
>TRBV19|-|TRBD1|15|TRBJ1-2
TGTGCCAGCCGGGACAGGGGAACAAGTAACTATGGCTACACCTTC
CASRDRGTSNYGYTF